This T cell receptor beta chain was identified in a study of Graves' ophthalmopathy and Graves' hyperthyroidism. The TCR beta CDR3 regions underwent amplification from RNA transcripts. First-round RT-PCR employed HTBI primers, with a second-round multiplex PCR after it. TCRdb re-analysed the multiplex PCR reads in MiXCR, keeping a single row per CDR3 protein. The table lists about 740,000 distinct CDR3 sequences, 40% of them singletons. In germline, CDR1 is SGHKS, CDR2 YYEKEE (reference sequence). This CDR3 region has 14 residues. With V trimmed by 4 bases and J by 3 bases, 7 bases remained unmatched.

The V gene is TRBV5-5, the J gene TRBJ2-7, with 7 bases that match TRBD1. The sequence was collected from an adult man with Graves' ophthalmopathy. The sample consisted of peripheral blood. The CDR3 DNA follows: TGTGCCAGCAGCGGGGGACAGTTTTACTACGAGCAGTACTTC. It codes for CASSGGQFYYEQYF.